The present TCR beta chain was sequenced within a study of beta chain features in type 1 diabetes. The germline V gene has CDR1 SNHLY and CDR2 FYNNEI. Trimming left V 1 base short and J 0 bases short, with 3 bases between. The length of the CDR3 is 13 residues. As concerns this clone: Its antigen is still unknown. Other DNA sequences in this sample translate to the same CDR3.

The whole isolated RNA underwent reverse transcription, so sequencing captured expressed TCRB transcripts. Naive, central memory and regulatory T cell samples yielded around 3.4 million reads on average. Clones were sequenced by immunoSEQ multiplex PCR, and TCRdb holds only the in-frame ones, with some missing. The data show hundreds of thousands of clones, around 15% seen once. General study points: Since sequencing was performed on cDNA, cells with high TCR expression could be over-represented. Within patients, naive, central memory and Treg TCRB repertoires seemed more similar than within healthy donors.

The gene calls are TRBV2 and TRBJ1-1; unclear D gene. This receptor was obtained from a man between 18 and 35 years old in good health. Sequenced input: naive CD4+ T cells from blood. CDR3 region: CASSEEVNTEAFF. The CDR3 region has the DNA TGTGCCAGCAGTGAAGAGGTGAACACTGAAGCTTTCTTT.